This T cell receptor (beta chain) was found in a study of beta chain features in type 1 diabetes. V was shortened by 2 bases and J by 3 bases, with 4 bases between the two germline ends. The V gene's germline CDR1 is SGHRS and CDR2 YFSETQ. This CDR3 has 12 residues. Since all of the isolated RNA was reverse transcribed, expressed TCRB transcripts were what got sequenced. Clones were sequenced by immunoSEQ multiplex PCR, and TCRdb holds only the in-frame ones, with some missing. The sample lists about 900,000 clones, roughly 15% occurring once. By way of CD45RO/CCR7/CD25/CD127/CD95/CD27, the CD4+ regulatory, stem cell-like memory, central memory and naive cells were sorted. Only a few counts were recorded for this clone. Other DNA sequences of this sample code for an identical CDR3.

The chain combines TRBV5-1 with TRBJ2-3; no clear D gene. Specimen: naive CD4+ T cells from blood. The clonotype was recovered from a woman aged 18-29 years in good health. The CDR3 spells CASSLSTDTQYF. CDR3 sequence (DNA): TGCGCCAGCAGCTTATCGACAGATACGCAGTATTTT.